This T cell receptor beta chain was documented in a study of blood T cell repertoires in COVID-19. As for the study in general: The origin of the acute and convalescent COVID-19 samples was the United States, Italy and Spain. PBMCs, B-cell-depleted T cells, or T cells provided the cDNA or gDNA that made up the material.

Trimming at V came to 6 bases and at J to 5 bases, leaving 8 bases not matched to a gene. CDR3 length: 15 residues. Germline CDR1 is MDHEN and CDR2 is SYDVKM. Authors' processing steps: Reference gene primers were amplified, and this amplification served to estimate nucleated cell counts. TCRdb's table, derived via immunoSEQ multiplex PCR, lists solely in-frame clones and lacks some. The V and J calls and clone size are taken from that table; D and trimming were inferred from the DNA. The profile shows 54,000 or so clones, approximately 83% of them singletons. The chain recombines TRBV28 with TRBJ2-2; 8 positions agree with TRBD2. Sequenced: peripheral blood. The clonotype was recovered from an older man with COVID-19, enrolled during active disease. CDR3 amino acids: CASRGGVAGTGELFF. In DNA, the CDR3 is TGTGCCAGCAGGGGTGGGGTAGCGGGGACCGGGGAGCTGTTTTTT.